This T cell receptor (beta chain) was documented in a study of control samples from healthy donors and cancer patients. Clones were read by immunoSEQ multiplex PCR, and TCRdb kept only the in-frame ones, dropping some. Here the sample spans 130,000 to 150,000 clones, approximately 91% being singletons. CDR3 size: 15 residues. The ends lost 2 bases at V and 2 bases at J; junction bases unmatched: 2. Germline V gene sequence: CDR1 MNHNS, CDR2 SASEGT. The V and J genes are TRBV6-1 and TRBJ2-1, with 8 positions matching TRBD2. The TCR originated in a man aged 30 to 39 in good health. The specimen was blood. The CDR3 sequence: CASSERGGTYNEQFF. In nucleotides, the CDR3 is TGTGCCAGCAGTGAACGGGGGGGAACCTACAATGAGCAGTTCTTC.